Listed below are T cell receptor beta chains from one sample, sequenced in a study of neurological immune-mediated disorders. Via MiXCR, TCRdb re-called the 5' RACE reads, giving one row per CDR3 protein. The profile shows just over 95,000 distinct CDR3 sequences, 3.5% of them singletons. The source material was PBMCs. These receptors were obtained from a woman aged 18-30 years with multiple sclerosis. Each CDR3 is given with its conserved first and last residue. Fields, in order: V gene, clone size, J gene, D gene, CDR3 DNA, CDR3 protein. The D gene is left open where the match is weak. Size tells how often a clone was seen (once, few, many) or the class of an expanded clone, and some rows leave it out.

>TRBV9|many|TRBJ2-5|-
TGTGCCAGCAGCGGAATACGACTATCCGCTTACCAAGAGACCCAGTACTTC
CASSGIRLSAYQETQYF
>TRBV3-1|many|TRBJ1-1|-
TGTGCCAGCAGGGAAAGGGGAAGGACTGAAGCTTTCTTT
CASRERGRTEAFF
>TRBV20-1|many|TRBJ1-4|-
TGCAGTGCAAGGCCGTGGCAGACTAATGAAAAACTGTTTTTT
CSARPWQTNEKLFF
>TRBV20-1|many|TRBJ2-7|-
TGCAGTGCTGTGTGGTGGAGCGAGCAGTACTTC
CSAVWWSEQYF
>TRBV5-1|many|TRBJ2-7|TRBD1
TGCGCCAGCAGCTTAGGTGGGACAGGTGACACCTACGAGCAGTACTTC
CASSLGGTGDTYEQYF
>TRBV4-1|many|TRBJ1-2|TRBD1
TGCGCCAGCAGCCGAGAGACAGGGATAAACTATGGCTACACCTTC
CASSRETGINYGYTF
>TRBV5-1|many|TRBJ2-3|TRBD2
TGCGCCAGCAGCTTGGGGGCTAGCGGGAAGGATACGCAGTATTTT
CASSLGASGKDTQYF
>TRBV5-1|many|TRBJ1-4|-
TGCGCCAGCAGCGACCCTCTCATTAATGAAAAACTGTTTTTT
CASSDPLINEKLFF
>TRBV25-1|-|TRBJ1-2|-
TGTGCCAGCATGGACGGGGGCTATGGCTACACCTTC
CASMDGGYGYTF
>TRBV12-3/TRBV12-4|many|TRBJ2-1|TRBD2
TGTGCCAGCAGCCCGATTAGCGGGGGGGAGCAGTTCTTC
CASSPISGGEQFF
>TRBV29-1|many|TRBJ1-2|TRBD1
TGCAGCGTTGAGGTGGGACAGGGGTACGGCTACACCTTC
CSVEVGQGYGYTF
>TRBV5-1|many|TRBJ2-1|TRBD1
TGCGCCAGCAGTCGAGACAGGGGTACCAATGAGCAGTTCTTC
CASSRDRGTNEQFF
>TRBV7-9|many|TRBJ2-2|-
TGTGCCAGCAGCTCTCCCGGGGCCGGGGAGCTGTTTTTT
CASSSPGAGELFF
>TRBV20-1|many|TRBJ1-1|-
TGCAGTGCCCCTCCTTTATTTGGGCAGGGGAACACTGAAGCTTTCTTT
CSAPPLFGQGNTEAFF
>TRBV12-3/TRBV12-4|many|TRBJ2-2|TRBD1
TGTGCCAGCAGCCGTAGGTCAGGGGGCATGTCCACCGGGGAGCTGTTTTTT
CASSRRSGGMSTGELFF
>TRBV7-9|many|TRBJ1-1|TRBD1
TGTGCCAGCAGCCTTAACAGGGGAGGGACTGAAGCTTTCTTT
CASSLNRGGTEAFF
>TRBV7-9|many|TRBJ2-1|TRBD2
TGTGCCAGCAGCTTTGGACTTCGGACTAGCGGGTCAAATGAGCAGTTCTTC
CASSFGLRTSGSNEQFF
>TRBV5-1|many|TRBJ2-5|-
TGCGCCAGCAGAATGACGGCGGCGGTACAAGAGACCCAGTACTTC
CASRMTAAVQETQYF
>TRBV3-1|many|TRBJ1-1|TRBD1
TGTGCCAGCAGCCTCCGGGACAGGGGGGGCACTGAAGCTTTCTTT
CASSLRDRGGTEAFF
>TRBV15|many|TRBJ2-1|TRBD2
TGTGCCACCAGCAGGGGAACGGGGGGGCAGTCCTACAATGAGCAGTTCTTC
CATSRGTGGQSYNEQFF
>TRBV20-1|many|TRBJ2-7|TRBD1
TGCAGTGCTAGACAAAACAGGGGTAGAACCGAGCAGTACTTC
CSARQNRGRTEQYF
>TRBV28|many|TRBJ1-2|-
TGTGCCAGCAGTTTTCAACATTATGGCTACACCTTC
CASSFQHYGYTF
>TRBV29-1|many|TRBJ1-1|-
TGCAGCGTGACCCGACAGGAGAACACTGAAGCTTTCTTT
CSVTRQENTEAFF
>TRBV12-3/TRBV12-4|few|TRBJ1-6|-
TGTGCCAGAATTAAGTCCTTCCCTGATTCACCCCTCCACTTT
CARIKSFPDSPLHF
>TRBV20-1|many|TRBJ2-7|-
TGCAGTGCCGCACTCTTCTCCTACGAGCAGTACTTC
CSAALFSYEQYF
>TRBV5-1|many|TRBJ1-2|TRBD1
TGCGCCAGCAGCTACCGGGACAGGGGGCGCGGGGACTATGGCTACACCTTC
CASSYRDRGRGDYGYTF
>TRBV30|few|TRBJ2-2|-
TGTGCCTGGGAACCGGGACAGAACACCGGGGAGCTGTTTTTT
CAWEPGQNTGELFF
>TRBV18|few|TRBJ2-7|TRBD1
TGTGCCAGCTCCACACAGGGGAAAGAGCAGTACTTC
CASSTQGKEQYF
>TRBV4-1|many|TRBJ1-6|TRBD1
TGCGCCAGCAGCCAAGATGCGGGGACAGGGGGTTCACCCCTCCACTTT
CASSQDAGTGGSPLHF
>TRBV7-2|many|TRBJ2-7|TRBD2
TGTGCCAGCAGCTCGGAGACTAGCGGGAGTCCCTACGAGCAGTACTTC
CASSSETSGSPYEQYF
>TRBV11-2|many|TRBJ2-1|TRBD1
TGTGCCAGCAGCCATAAGGGACAGGCTAACAATGAGCAGTTCTTC
CASSHKGQANNEQFF
>TRBV4-3|many|TRBJ2-5|TRBD2
TGCGCCAGCAGCCAAGAGGCGGGGGGAGAGACCCAGTACTTC
CASSQEAGGETQYF
>TRBV7-9|many|TRBJ1-1|-
TGTGCCAGCAGCGTTCCGGGACTACAAGCTTTCTTT
CASSVPGLQAFF
>TRBV10-3|many|TRBJ2-7|TRBD1
TGTGCCATCACCAAGGACAGGACCTCCTACGAGCAGTACTTC
CAITKDRTSYEQYF
>TRBV4-1|many|TRBJ1-4|-
TGCGCCAGCAGCCAACCCGGGACAACTAATGAAAAACTGTTTTTT
CASSQPGTTNEKLFF
>TRBV27|many|TRBJ2-7|TRBD1
TGTGCCAGCACCGGGACAGATAGCTACGAGCAGTACTTC
CASTGTDSYEQYF
>TRBV20-1|many|TRBJ2-5|-
TGCAGTGCTAGAGATCCTTCCAGAGAGAATACCCAGTACTTC
CSARDPSRENTQYF
>TRBV12-3/TRBV12-4|many|TRBJ2-5|TRBD2
TGTGCCAGCTCGGAGGTAGCGGGGGGCGAGACCCAGTACTTC
CASSEVAGGETQYF
>TRBV7-2|few|TRBJ2-3|TRBD2
TGTGCCAGCAGCCAAAGTGGGACTAGGAGCACAGATACGCAGTATTTT
CASSQSGTRSTDTQYF
>TRBV12-3/TRBV12-4|many|TRBJ1-1|-
TGTGCCAGCAGTTTAGACGCGGGGAACACTGAAGCTTTCTTT
CASSLDAGNTEAFF
>TRBV5-1|few|TRBJ1-1|-
TGCGCCAGCAGCTTGGACGGGTTGGCTGAAGCTTTCTTT
CASSLDGLAEAFF
>TRBV7-2|many|TRBJ2-7|-
TGCGCCAGCAGCTTGGCTGACTCCTACGAGCAGTACTTC
CASSLADSYEQYF
>TRBV6-5|many|TRBJ1-5|-
TGTGCCAGCAGTTCCTCAGCAGGCGGTTTAGGGCAGCCCCAGCATTTT
CASSSSAGGLGQPQHF
>TRBV9|-|TRBJ2-2|-
TGTGCCAGCAGCCGGACCGGGGATAACACCGGGGAGCTGTTTTTT
CASSRTGDNTGELFF
>TRBV2|many|TRBJ1-3|-
TGTGCCAGCAGTAAACAGATACACGCTGGAAACACCATATATTTT
CASSKQIHAGNTIYF
>TRBV24-1|many|TRBJ2-3|-
TGTGCCACCAGTGATGGGACGCTAGATACGCAGTATTTT
CATSDGTLDTQYF
>TRBV10-3|many|TRBJ2-5|-
TGTGCCATCAGTGAAGGACTATCACAAGAGACCCAGTACTTC
CAISEGLSQETQYF
>TRBV5-8|many|TRBJ2-1|-
TGTGCCAGCAGAGGAACAGGATTTGAGCAGTTCTTC
CASRGTGFEQFF
>TRBV7-9|-|TRBJ1-1|-
TGTGCCAGCAGCTTAGTGGCAGGGCAGAACACTGAAGCTTTCTTT
CASSLVAGQNTEAFF
>TRBV7-9|many|TRBJ2-2|-
TGTGCCAGCAGCTTAGCGGGCGACAACACCGGGGAGCTGTTTTTT
CASSLAGDNTGELFF
>TRBV27|-|TRBJ1-1|TRBD1
TGTGCCAGCAGTTTATTTTTGGGACAGGGGACTGAAGCTTTCTTT
CASSLFLGQGTEAFF
>TRBV3-1|many|TRBJ1-1|-
TGTGCCAGCAGCCTCCGACCGGGACGTCAGAACACTGAAGCTTTCTTT
CASSLRPGRQNTEAFF
>TRBV10-3|many|TRBJ1-1|-
TGTGCCATCAGTGCCCTACCCGGGGGGGGTCTTATGAACACTGAAGCTTTCTTT
CAISALPGGGLMNTEAFF
>TRBV20-1|many|TRBJ2-7|TRBD2
TGCAGTGCAAACAACCGGCGGGAGGGCTACGACGAGCAGTACTTC
CSANNRREGYDEQYF
>TRBV6-5|many|TRBJ2-7|-
TGTGCCAGCAGTAAGGGGCGTTATTACGAGCAGTACTTC
CASSKGRYYEQYF
>TRBV5-1|many|TRBJ2-3|TRBD2
TGCGCCAGCAGCTTGGCCGGTAGCGGGAGTCGAAATACGCAGTATTTT
CASSLAGSGSRNTQYF
>TRBV6-5|many|TRBJ1-1|-
TGTGCCAGCACCCGTCGGATGAACACTGAAGCTTTCTTT
CASTRRMNTEAFF
>TRBV14|many|TRBJ2-2|-
TGTGCCAGCAGCCAAGTCCCTAGGGGCGCGAACACCGGGGAGCTGTTTTTT
CASSQVPRGANTGELFF
>TRBV10-1|-|TRBJ1-4|TRBD1
TGCGCCAGCAGTCCTAACCCGACAGGGTTAGGCGAAAAACTGTTTTTT
CASSPNPTGLGEKLFF
>TRBV30|many|TRBJ1-5|TRBD1
TGTGCCTGGGGGGGACAGTCTAATCAGCCCCAGCATTTT
CAWGGQSNQPQHF